This T cell receptor (beta chain) was sequenced in a study of T cell changes during pregnancy in multiple sclerosis. CDR3 length: 11 amino acids. Germline-derived CDR1 and CDR2 are SNHLY and FYNNEI. V was clipped by 7 bases and J by 5 bases, with 5 bases between them. The repertoire was sequenced with immunoSEQ multiplex PCR; TCRdb's copy has only in-frame clones and lacks some. In the table there are 30,000 to 45,000 clones, 92% of which are singletons. This sample comprised CD4+ T cells from peripheral blood mononuclear cells, obtained after pregnancy. The TCR originated in a female donor in good health, enrolled as a control in a pregnancy study. The rearrangement uses TRBV2 and TRBJ1-4, with D uncertain. The CDR3 spells CASTLNEKLFF. The CDR3 region has the DNA TGTGCCAGCACCCTAAATGAAAAACTGTTTTTT.